The 16 T cell receptor beta chains below come from one sample, sequenced in a study of memory CD4+ T cells and cytomegalovirus serostatus. Single viable CD3+CD4+CD8-CD45RO+ cells were sorted as the memory CD4+ T cells. This table comes from immunoSEQ multiplex PCR, and its TCRdb copy is limited to in-frame clones, with some not included. The sample yields about 45,000 clones, 76% seen once. The sequenced sample consisted of memory CD4+ T cells from blood. Receptors originate from an adult in good health and CMV-seronegative.

This sequence joins TRBV30 and TRBJ2-1; 9 bases agree with TRBD2. The J segment lost 4 bases and the V segment lost 7 bases, leaving 8 bases of the junction unmatched. Looked up from germline, CDR1 is GTSNPN and CDR2 is SVGIG (reference sequence). The CDR3 consists of 14 residues. CDR3 bases: TGTGCCTCCGCGGGGGGGACTGGTTACAATGAGCAGTTCTTC. It specifies CASAGGTGYNEQFF.

The chain joins TRBV18 to TRBJ2-7; D remains ambiguous. The CDR3 consists of 12 residues. Germline CDR1 KGHSH, CDR2 LQKENI. Trimming stripped 6 bases from V and 2 bases from J, with 8 bases between. The CDR3 loop is CASSGRTYEQYF. In nucleotides, the CDR3 is TGTGCCAGCTCTGGCAGGACCTACGAGCAGTACTTC.

This chain uses TRBV5-4 with TRBJ2-7, with TRBD2 as a possible D gene (5 bases). Trimming left V 0 bases short and J 4 bases short, with 17 bases between. Germline assignment: CDR1 SGHNT and CDR2 YYREEE (reference sequence). The CDR3 spans 16 residues. The CDR3 loop reads CASSLASAGPRYEQYF. Written as DNA, the CDR3 is TGTGCCAGCAGCTTGGCCTCGGCGGGCCCAAGGTACGAGCAGTACTTC.

The V and J genes are TRBV11-2 and TRBJ2-3; 11 bases align to TRBD2. Looked up from germline, CDR1 is SGHAT and CDR2 is FQNNGV. The ends lost 2 bases at V and 0 bases at J; junction bases unmatched: 7. The CDR3 has 18 amino acids. CDR3 region: CASSLSTSGGSSTDTQYF. CDR3 bases: TGTGCCAGCAGCTTAAGTACTAGCGGGGGCTCTAGCACAGATACGCAGTATTTT. Using reference TRBV11-2 and TRBJ2-3 for the parts outside the CDR3, the full variable domain is EAGVAQSPRYKIIEKRQSVAFWCNPISGHATLYWYQQILGQGPKLLIQFQNNGVVDDSQLPKDRFSAERLKGVDSTLKIQPAKLEDSAVYLCASSLSTSGGSSTDTQYFGPGTRLTVL.

The V call is TRBV7-2, the J call TRBJ2-7, with D tentatively TRBD1 (5 bases). Trimming removed 4 bases from V and 0 bases from J, with 10 bases in between. CDR3 size: 14 residues. Looked up from germline, CDR1 is SGHTA and CDR2 is FQGNSA. The CDR3 here is CASSSSGNSYEQYF. Here the CDR3 DNA reads TGTGCCAGCAGCTCTTCAGGGAACTCCTACGAGCAGTACTTC.

The chain is built from TRBV5-1 and TRBJ1-4, with a tentative D call TRBD1 (6 bases). Deletions cut 0 bases from V and 8 bases from J, with 11 bases between. This CDR3 is 14 amino acids long. Germline-derived CDR1 and CDR2 are SGHRS and YFSETQ. The CDR3 spells CASSLGGPGEKLFF. CDR3 nucleotides: TGCGCCAGCAGCTTGGGGGGGCCAGGGGAAAAACTGTTTTTT.

CDR3 nucleotides: TGTGCCAGCAGCCGGGACACCCTGAACATTCAGTACTTC. Its protein product is CASSRDTLNIQYF. The V and J genes are TRBV7-9 and TRBJ2-4, with a possible D match to TRBD1 (6 bases). From germline, CDR1 is SEHNR and CDR2 FQNEAQ (reference sequence). The V gene lost 5 bases and the J gene lost 7 bases, with 12 bases spanning the gap. This CDR3 contains 13 residues.

V usage is TRBV11-2 and J usage is TRBJ1-1, with TRBD1 as a possible D gene (6 bases). From germline, CDR1 is SGHAT and CDR2 FQNNGV. With 2 bases removed from V and 5 bases from J, the gap between germline ends came to 12 bases. The CDR3 covers 14 residues. The chain's CDR3 is CASSLQQGGTEAFF. The CDR3 DNA sequence: TGTGCCAGCAGCTTACAACAGGGAGGGACTGAAGCTTTCTTT.

This clone has a single count. The J gene is TRBJ1-6, the V gene TRBV5-5; D might be TRBD1 (5 bases). V was cut by 7 bases and J by 6 bases, with 17 bases left in between. This CDR3 region has 15 residues. The germline CDR1 and CDR2 sequences are SGHKS and YYEKEE (reference sequence). The CDR3 protein is CASRDGAFLNSPLHF. The CDR3 DNA sequence: TGTGCCAGCCGTGACGGGGCCTTCCTTAATTCACCCCTCCACTTT.

The chain joins TRBV7-3 to TRBJ2-1; D not certain. The germline CDR1 and CDR2 sequences are SGHTA and FQGTGA. The CDR3 contains 14 residues. Trimming shortened V by 2 bases and J by 6 bases, and 11 bases separated the two germline ends. The CDR3 coding sequence is TGTGCCAGCAGCTTAGCCGCGGCCGCCAATGAGCAGTTCTTC. Translation: CASSLAAAANEQFF.

The chain recombines TRBV5-6 with TRBJ1-4; the D is unclear. CDR1 is SGHDT and CDR2 is YYEEEE in the germline V gene. This CDR3 contains 14 residues. The V end lost 2 bases, the J end lost 7 bases, and 12 bases lay between the germline ends. CDR3 protein: CASSLQPEGEKLFF. CDR3 in DNA: TGTGCCAGCAGCTTACAGCCGGAGGGTGAAAAACTGTTTTTT.

The V gene is TRBV6-5, the J gene TRBJ2-1; D unclear. Germline V lookup: CDR1 MNHEY, CDR2 SVGAGI. CDR3 size: 12 residues. V shed 7 bases and J shed 2 bases, with 6 bases lying between them. The CDR3, as DNA: TGTGCCAGCAAAGGGACCTACAATGAGCAGTTCTTC. Encoded protein: CASKGTYNEQFF.

This clone has a handful of counts. This specimen includes other DNA sequences encoding the same CDR3. The CDR3 spells CATSQGHTDTQYF. In nucleotides, the CDR3 is TGTGCCACCAGCCAAGGGCACACAGATACGCAGTATTTT. This sequence joins TRBV6-4 and TRBJ2-3; unclear D gene. Germline V gene sequence: CDR1 MRHNA, CDR2 SNTAGT. This CDR3 has 13 amino acids. The germline V and J ends were trimmed by 10 bases and 2 bases, with 13 bases remaining between them.

The V and J genes are TRBV5-1 and TRBJ2-5; TRBD2 aligns across 11 bases. Germline values: CDR1 SGHRS, CDR2 YFSETQ. The J segment lost 4 bases and the V segment lost 0 bases, leaving 2 bases of the junction unmatched. The CDR3 runs 15 residues. CDR3 residues: CASSLAGTSGETQYF. In DNA form, the CDR3 reads TGCGCCAGCAGCTTGGCTGGGACTAGCGGAGAGACCCAGTACTTC.

This clone came up once. The chain couples TRBV5-1 to TRBJ1-6; TRBD1 is a possible D gene (6 bases). CDR1 is SGHRS, CDR2 YFSETQ, per germline. The CDR3 covers 16 residues. V lost 3 bases and J 3 bases, leaving 13 bases between the germline ends. The CDR3 nucleotides read TGCGCCAGCAGCTCCCAGGGGACCGGCTATAATTCACCCCTCCACTTT. The encoded protein is CASSSQGTGYNSPLHF.

The rearrangement joins TRBV5-4 to TRBJ1-2, with 8 bases identical to TRBD1. With V trimmed by 3 bases and J by 2 bases, 3 bases remained unmatched. Per the germline V gene, CDR1 is SGHNT and CDR2 is YYREEE (reference sequence). CDR3 length: 14 amino acids. CDR3 region: CASSSDRVNYGYTF. The CDR3, as DNA: TGTGCCAGCAGCTCGGACAGGGTGAACTATGGCTACACCTTC.